Sequencing of this T cell receptor beta chain was carried out in a study of patients and donors after allogeneic stem cell transplantation. TCRdb re-analysed the RT-PCR reads in MiXCR, keeping a single row per CDR3 protein. Among over 130,000 distinct CDR3 sequences listed, roughly two fifths were seen once. This clonotype was observed a few times. This CDR3 has 14 residues. The V gene end was trimmed by 4 bases and the J gene end by 7 bases; junction bases not matched to a gene: 8. Sequencing input: blood, either unsorted or a sorted T cell fraction (not recorded which). The genes are TRBV12-3 or TRBV12-4 and TRBJ1-1; 8 positions match TRBD1. The TCR was taken from a human donor who was either an allogeneic HSCT recipient or a stem cell or donor lymphocyte infusion donor (not recorded which). It is not recorded whose cells these are; they may come from a transplant donor. The CDR3 DNA follows: TGTGCCAGCAGTTCACCCGGGACAGGAGTTGAAGCTTTCTTT. Translating gives CASSSPGTGVEAFF.